The clone carrying this T cell receptor beta chain was seen a few times. The data were taken from a study of low-dose radiotherapy and immunotherapy resistance in tumors. Study at large: Members of Cohort 1 were treated with 0.5 Gy per fraction every 2 weeks. The prescribed total PTV dose was 6.5 Gy. On an every-two-weeks schedule, patients received intravenous nivolumab 240 mg, along with ipilimumab 1 mg/kg every six weeks.

Covering alpha and beta chains, TRAV- and TRBV-specific primers were used for the first-strand cDNA. The authors ran around 19 PCR cycles to amplify TCRs with a constant-region primer and V-primer adapter. In TCRdb, the reads were re-called with MiXCR into one record per CDR3 protein. The table records about 12,000 distinct CDR3 sequences, 76% of them present only once. The study gave donors nivolumab, ipilimumab, aspirin, low-dose cyclophosphamide and low-dose radiotherapy. Patients with advanced, tumor-infiltrating lymphocyte-negative solid tumors were eligible. The germline gives CDR1 SGHTA, CDR2 FQGNSA. This CDR3 is 13 amino acids long. V gave up 2 bases and J gave up 2 bases, with 7 bases separating them.

This sequence originates from a human donor with advanced metastatic prostate, ovarian, gallbladder or colorectal cancer (not recorded which). This table probably holds off-target reads from a library built for another chain. V and J are TRBV7-2 and TRBJ2-7, with D unresolved. CDR3 sequence reads: CASSLYQTYEQYF. CDR3 nucleotide sequence: TGTGCCAGCAGCTTATATCAGACCTACGAGCAGTACTTC.